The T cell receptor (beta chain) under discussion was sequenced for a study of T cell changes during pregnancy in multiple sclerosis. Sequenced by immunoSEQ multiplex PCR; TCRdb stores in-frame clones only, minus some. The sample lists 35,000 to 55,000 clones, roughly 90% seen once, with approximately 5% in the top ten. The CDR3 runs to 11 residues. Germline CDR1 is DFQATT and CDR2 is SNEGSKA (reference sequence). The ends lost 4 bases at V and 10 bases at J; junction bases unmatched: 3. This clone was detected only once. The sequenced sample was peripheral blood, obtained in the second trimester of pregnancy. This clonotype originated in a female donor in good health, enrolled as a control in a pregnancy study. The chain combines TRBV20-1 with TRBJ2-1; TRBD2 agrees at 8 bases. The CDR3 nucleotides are TGCAGTGCTATCGGGACTAGAGAGCAGTTCTTC. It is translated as CSAIGTREQFF.